Here is one TCR beta chain with its context. Its antigen is still unknown. TCRdb's copy holds only in-frame clones and misses some; the assay was immunoSEQ multiplex PCR. The data show some 2,500,000 clones, with 85% to 95% seen just once and 0.37% held by the top ten. The data stem from a study of shared clonotypes between healthy human individuals. The study's findings and limits: Rarefaction showed that sequencing of sorted subsets was incomplete (despite large depth). All-four-donor shared clonotypes had higher generation probabilities than non-shared clonotypes did.

Germline V gene data show CDR1 as MDHEN and CDR2 as SYDVKM. CDR3 length equals 16 residues. V was pared by 6 bases and J by 2 bases, with 6 bases of the junction left unmatched. The donors were all Caucasian adults (living in Nashville, Tennessee). A CD45RA-negative memory subset and a CD45RA+ naive subset were separated from the CD4+ cells. The gene calls are TRBV28 and TRBJ1-5, with TRBD1 identical over 11 bases. The clonotype comes from a man aged 18-30 years in good health. Some clones in this sample may be carry-over from other donors' samples. Input material: naive CD4+ T cells from PBMCs. Subset of the sample: CD45RA+ positively selected. The CDR3 loop is CASRGQGARGNQPQHF. In nucleotides, the CDR3 is TGTGCCAGCAGAGGACAGGGGGCGAGGGGCAATCAGCCCCAGCATTTT. The variable domain in full, with the rest retrieved from reference TRBV28 and TRBJ1-5, is DVKVTQSSRYLVKRTGEKVFLECVQDMDHENMFWYRQDPGLGLRLIYFSYDVKMKEKGDIPEGYSVSREKKERFSLILESASTNQTSMYLCASRGQGARGNQPQHFGDGTRLSIL.